This entry concerns a single T cell receptor beta chain. The CDR3 is 16 amino acids. CDR1 MGHRA and CDR2 YSYEKL come from the germline V gene. Trimming cost V 0 bases and J 1 base, with 10 bases left between them. The entry originates in a study of control samples from healthy donors and cancer patients. Libraries were prepared by immunoSEQ multiplex PCR; TCRdb keeps only in-frame clonotypes and omits some of them. The sample data list about 200,000 clones. The rearrangement links TRBV4-1 to TRBJ1-3; D gene ambiguous. What was sequenced was blood. The sequence came from a woman younger than 45 in good health. Here the CDR3 reads CASSQEYSRSGNTIYF. In DNA form, the CDR3 reads TGCGCCAGCAGCCAAGAATATTCCCGATCTGGAAACACCATATATTTT.